The 29 T cell receptor beta chains given below trace back to one sample, sequenced in a study of CD8+ T cells in alopecia areata. cDNA reverse transcribed from extracted RNA served as the sequencing template. The repertoire was sequenced with immunoSEQ multiplex PCR; TCRdb's copy has only in-frame clones and lacks some. The data contain about 200,000 clones, more than 45% of them singletons. The sample here was CD4+ T cells sorted from blood, taken at week 0. The receptors originated from a human donor with alopecia areata.

This clone was detected a few times. This chain joins TRBV30 and TRBJ2-7; unclear D gene. The CDR3 totals 11 residues. V was trimmed by 3 bases and J by 0 bases, leaving 3 bases between them. Per germline, CDR1 GTSNPN and CDR2 SVGIG (reference sequence). The CDR3 nucleotides are TGTGCCTGGAGCGGCTCCTACGAGCAGTACTTC. It translates to CAWSGSYEQYF.

V usage is TRBV6-5 and J usage is TRBJ2-7; 11 bases agree with TRBD1. V shed 2 bases, J shed 7 bases, and the junction held 7 bases outside the gene matches. The CDR3 extends over 15 amino acids. The germline gives CDR1 MNHEY, CDR2 SVGAGI. CDR3 in DNA: TGTGCCAGCAGTTACCGGGACAGGGGGGTCTTTGAGCAGTACTTC. Encoded protein: CASSYRDRGVFEQYF.

V and J are TRBV19 and TRBJ1-1; D gene uncertain. The germline CDR1 and CDR2 sequences are LNHDA and SQIVND (reference sequence). This CDR3 is 13 amino acids long. Trimming left V 1 base short and J 3 bases short, with 6 bases between. The CDR3 DNA follows: TGTGCCAGTAGTATAGTCGGGCACACTGAAGCTTTCTTT. Its translation is CASSIVGHTEAFF. Full variable domain (outside the CDR3, taken from reference TRBV19 and TRBJ1-1): DGGITQSPKYLFRKEGQNVTLSCEQNLNHDAMYWYRQDPGQGLRLIYYSQIVNDFQKGDIAEGYSVSREKKESFPLTVTSAQKNPTAFYLCASSIVGHTEAFFGQGTRLTVV.

The chain uses TRBV30 and TRBJ1-5; no firm D call. The CDR3 spans 12 residues. Per germline, CDR1 GTSNPN and CDR2 SVGIG (reference sequence). Between the trimmed V and J ends, which lost 1 base and 8 bases, there was a span of 9 bases. CDR3 sequence reads: CAWSAWGEPQHF. The CDR3 nucleotides read TGTGCCTGGAGTGCGTGGGGAGAGCCCCAGCATTTT.

This sequence joins TRBV7-9 and TRBJ1-2, with D perhaps matching TRBD1 (5 bases). Trimming took off 1 base at V and 7 bases at J, with 13 bases between the two ends. This CDR3 comprises 14 residues. From germline, CDR1 is SEHNR and CDR2 FQNEAQ (reference sequence). Written as DNA, the CDR3 is TGTGCCAGCAGCTTAGGAGGAGGGGATAGTGGCTACACCTTC. Translating gives CASSLGGGDSGYTF. Using reference TRBV7-9 and TRBJ1-2 for the parts outside the CDR3, the full variable domain is DTGVSQNPRHKITKRGQNVTFRCDPISEHNRLYWYRQTLGQGPEFLTYFQNEAQLEKSRLLSDRFSAERPKGSFSTLEIQRTEQGDSAMYLCASSLGGGDSGYTFGSGTRLTVV.

The J gene is TRBJ1-1, the V gene TRBV4-2; D is unclear. CDR1 is LGHNA and CDR2 is YNFKEQ in the germline V gene. V dropped 5 bases and J dropped 3 bases, with 4 bases sitting between them. The CDR3 covers 11 residues. The CDR3 nucleotides read TGTGCCAGCAGCTGGGACACTGAAGCTTTCTTT. As protein: CASSWDTEAFF.

The J gene is TRBJ1-5, the V gene TRBV7-9; D uncertain. Per germline, CDR1 SEHNR and CDR2 FQNEAQ (reference sequence). This CDR3 spans 12 amino acids. Trimming cost V 5 bases and J 7 bases, with 9 bases left between them. The CDR3 DNA reads TGTGCCAGCAGCCCCGCCGGGCAGCCCCAGCATTTT. This encodes CASSPAGQPQHF.

The chain links TRBV15 to TRBJ1-1; D unclear. Between the trimmed V and J ends, which lost 0 bases and 1 base, there was a span of 12 bases. From germline, CDR1 is LNHNV and CDR2 YYDKDF (reference sequence). The CDR3 covers 16 residues. The CDR3 sequence: CATSRDKAVANTEAFF. As DNA, the CDR3 is TGTGCCACCAGCAGAGATAAGGCAGTAGCGAACACTGAAGCTTTCTTT.

The chain is built from TRBV2 and TRBJ2-5; D gene unclear. CDR3 length: 15 amino acids. V lost 3 bases and J 1 base, leaving 12 bases between the germline ends. CDR1 is SNHLY, CDR2 FYNNEI, per germline. The CDR3, as DNA: TGTGCCAGCAGTGACCAGGACCTCGCCCAAGAGACCCAGTACTTC. Protein product: CASSDQDLAQETQYF.

The chain employs TRBV29-1 and TRBJ1-2; D ambiguous. Trimming cost V 3 bases and J 5 bases, with 10 bases left between them. From germline, CDR1 is SQVTM and CDR2 ANQGSEA. There are 12 residues in the CDR3. CDR3 DNA: TGCAGCGTTGACGTTTCACCGTATGGCTACACCTTC. It is translated as CSVDVSPYGYTF.

The chain carries TRBV15 and TRBJ1-2, with D tentatively TRBD1 (6 bases). CDR1 is LNHNV and CDR2 is YYDKDF in the germline V gene (reference sequence). Deletions cut 9 bases from V and 3 bases from J, with 23 bases between. The CDR3 runs 16 residues. In DNA, the CDR3 is TGTGCCACTACAGCGGGTCCGACAGGAGCTCACTATGGCTACACCTTC. Its protein is CATTAGPTGAHYGYTF. The full variable domain, rest sourced from reference TRBV15 and TRBJ1-2, is DAMVIQNPRYQVTQFGKPVTLSCSQTLNHNVMYWYQQKSSQAPKLLFHYYDKDFNNEADTPDNFQSRRPNTSFCFLDIRSPGLGDTAMYLCATTAGPTGAHYGYTFGSGTRLTVV.

The chain is built from TRBV30 and TRBJ2-3, with TRBD2 identical over 8 bases. The J segment lost 1 base and the V segment lost 5 bases, leaving 5 bases of the junction unmatched. The CDR3 is 14 residues long. Germline V CDR1 and CDR2: GTSNPN, SVGIG (reference sequence). CDR3 DNA: TGTGCCTGGTCAGCGGGAGTTCGCACAGATACGCAGTATTTT. This gives the protein CAWSAGVRTDTQYF.

The rearrangement joins TRBV11-3 to TRBJ2-1; 9 bases match TRBD2. Germline-derived CDR1 and CDR2 are SGHNT and YENEEA. Germline trimming cut 5 bases from V and 4 bases from J; bases unmatched to any gene: 6. The CDR3 loop spans 15 amino acids. The CDR3 loop reads CASSSLAGAYNEQFF. CDR3 nucleotides: TGTGCCAGCAGCAGCTTAGCGGGAGCATACAATGAGCAGTTCTTC.

Notes on this clone: One end of the junction does not line up with germline, which may come from a read error. The V and J genes are TRBV29-1 and TRBJ1-1, with D perhaps matching TRBD1 (5 bases). Germline V CDR1 and CDR2: SQVTM, ANQGSEA. The CDR3 runs to 15 residues. CDR3 region: CSVGPPAGKNSEAFF. The CDR3 region has the DNA TGCAGCGTTGGGCCCCCGGCAGGGAAGAACTCTGAAGCTTTCTTT. The whole variable domain, remainder taken from reference TRBV29-1 and TRBJ1-1, is SAVISQKPSRDICQRGTSLTIQCQVDSQVTMMFWYRQQPGQSLTLIATANQGSEATYESGFVIDKFPISRPNLTFSTLTVSNMSPEDSSIYLCSVGPPAGKNSEAFFGQGTRLTVV.

V gene TRBV19 combines with J gene TRBJ2-1, with D tentatively TRBD2 (5 bases). V was cut by 0 bases and J by 8 bases, with 11 bases left in between. The CDR3 runs to 14 residues. The V gene's germline CDR1 is LNHDA and CDR2 SQIVND (reference sequence). This CDR3 reads CASSIDLQRDEQFF. The CDR3 DNA is TGTGCCAGTAGTATAGACCTCCAGAGGGATGAGCAGTTCTTC.

This chain joins TRBV25-1 and TRBJ2-1, with TRBD2 matching 13 bases. After removal of 4 bases from V and 7 bases from J, the junction contained 10 bases not matched to a gene. CDR3 length: 17 amino acids. Looked up from germline, CDR1 is MGHDK and CDR2 is SYGVNS. This chain's CDR3 is CASSAVFGLAGENEQFF. In DNA, the CDR3 is TGTGCCAGCAGTGCGGTTTTTGGACTAGCGGGAGAGAATGAGCAGTTCTTC.

This clone was counted a few times. This sequence joins TRBV16 and TRBJ1-4; TRBD1 agrees at 9 bases. Per germline, CDR1 KGHSY and CDR2 FQNENV. The length of the CDR3 is 16 residues. V was clipped by 6 bases and J by 10 bases; unmatched bases: 15. DNA of the CDR3: TGTGCCAGCAGTCCGATGGAGGGACAGGGAGGGAGAAAACTGTTTTTT. Amino acid sequence: CASSPMEGQGGRKLFF.

V usage is TRBV9 and J usage is TRBJ2-7, with D tentatively TRBD2 (5 bases). The CDR3 is made up of 14 amino acids. V was shortened by 4 bases and J by 2 bases, with 13 bases between the two germline ends. Looked up from germline, CDR1 is SGDLS and CDR2 is YYNGEE. CDR3 DNA sequence: TGTGCCAGCAGCCCCCGTGGGGAGCCCTACGAGCAGTACTTC. It is translated as CASSPRGEPYEQYF.

DNA of the CDR3: TGTGCCAGCAGCTCCCGACGGACTAGCGTCACAGATACGCAGTATTTT. Translation: CASSSRRTSVTDTQYF. The gene calls are TRBV11-2 and TRBJ2-3, with 9 nucleotides matching TRBD2. Losses at the gene ends were 4 bases for V and 2 bases for J; bases not matched to a gene: 7. The CDR3 runs to 16 residues. The V gene's germline CDR1 is SGHAT and CDR2 FQNNGV.

CDR3 nucleotide sequence: TGTGCCAGCAGTCTCCCAGGGGGATGGACTGAAGCTTTCTTT. Its protein is CASSLPGGWTEAFF. The chain uses TRBV6-6 and TRBJ1-1, with 7 bases aligning to TRBD1. Germline V gene data show CDR1 as MNHNY and CDR2 as SVGAGI (reference sequence). The J segment lost 5 bases and the V segment lost 5 bases, leaving 8 bases of the junction unmatched. The CDR3 loop spans 14 amino acids.

This clone was observed a few times. The rearrangement joins TRBV6-5 to TRBJ2-7, with D unclear. CDR1 is MNHEY, CDR2 SVGAGI, per germline. The V gene lost 4 bases and the J gene lost 2 bases, with 6 bases spanning the gap. The CDR3 is 12 amino acids. DNA of the CDR3: TGTGCCAGCAGTTCTCAGACCTACGAGCAGTACTTC. It is translated as CASSSQTYEQYF.

The chain employs TRBV7-9 and TRBJ2-1; D is possibly TRBD1 or TRBD2 (6 bases each). CDR3 length equals 14 residues. Germline CDR1 reads SEHNR; CDR2 reads FQNEAQ (reference sequence). Trimming cost V 1 base and J 7 bases, with 11 bases left between them. The CDR3 coding sequence is TGTGCCAGCAGCTTAGACGTAGGGGGGAATGAGCAGTTCTTC. Translating gives CASSLDVGGNEQFF.

The CDR3 loop reads CASRGGLVSLSYNEQFF. The CDR3 coding sequence is TGTGCCAGCAGAGGCGGACTAGTTTCCCTCTCCTACAATGAGCAGTTCTTC. The rearrangement uses TRBV11-2 and TRBJ2-1, with 7 bases aligning to TRBD2. Germline V gene data show CDR1 as SGHAT and CDR2 as FQNNGV. The J segment lost 0 bases and the V segment lost 6 bases, leaving 11 bases of the junction unmatched. The CDR3 loop spans 17 amino acids.

This sequence joins TRBV5-4 and TRBJ2-3; a possible D gene is TRBD2 (5 bases). The CDR3 has 13 residues. V was pared by 0 bases and J by 4 bases, with 6 bases between. Germline values: CDR1 SGHNT, CDR2 YYREEE (reference sequence). CDR3 region: CASSLVEADTQYF. DNA of the CDR3: TGTGCCAGCAGCTTGGTGGAGGCAGATACGCAGTATTTT. Looking up the rest from reference TRBV5-4 and TRBJ2-3 gives the full variable domain: ETGVTQSPTHLIKTRGQQVTLRCSSQSGHNTVSWYQQALGQGPQFIFQYYREEENGRGNFPPRFSGLQFPNYSSELNVNALELDDSALYLCASSLVEADTQYFGPGTRLTVL.

The chain recombines TRBV5-6 with TRBJ2-4, with 10 bases lining up with TRBD2. With V trimmed by 4 bases and J by 3 bases, 10 bases remained unmatched. This CDR3 contains 17 residues. Germline-derived CDR1 and CDR2 are SGHDT and YYEEEE. The CDR3 protein is CASSPMGLASVKNIQYF. In DNA, the CDR3 is TGTGCCAGCAGCCCTATGGGACTAGCGTCGGTCAAAAACATTCAGTACTTC.

This clone has only a few counts. This chain uses TRBV7-3 with TRBJ2-2; possibly TRBD1 for D (5 bases). This CDR3 contains 13 residues. Germline V gene data show CDR1 as SGHTA and CDR2 as FQGTGA. The germline V and J ends were trimmed by 6 bases and 6 bases, with 11 bases remaining between them. The CDR3 coding sequence is TGTGCCAGCAGTTTCCAGGGATCCGGGGAGCTGTTTTTT. It specifies CASSFQGSGELFF.

The gene calls are TRBV29-1 and TRBJ2-3; D gene ambiguous. Looked up from germline, CDR1 is SQVTM and CDR2 is ANQGSEA. The CDR3 sequence is 13 residues long. Deletions cut 7 bases from V and 2 bases from J, with 13 bases between. CDR3 residues: CSGASYFTDTQYF. DNA for the CDR3: TGCAGCGGTGCGTCATACTTCACAGATACGCAGTATTTT.

This clone was seen a few times. V gene TRBV30 combines with J gene TRBJ1-1, with a possible D match to TRBD1 (6 bases). V was cut by 4 bases and J by 0 bases, with 12 bases left in between. Germline values: CDR1 GTSNPN, CDR2 SVGIG (reference sequence). There are 14 residues in the CDR3. The CDR3 spells CAWIRTAMNTEAFF. CDR3 sequence (DNA): TGTGCCTGGATTCGGACAGCAATGAACACTGAAGCTTTCTTT.

The chain links TRBV27 to TRBJ1-2; TRBD1 is a possible D gene (5 bases). Germline V lookup: CDR1 MNHEY, CDR2 SMNVEV (reference sequence). V dropped 6 bases and J dropped 7 bases, with 21 bases sitting between them. CDR3 length: 15 residues. The CDR3 protein is CASRATTDRLTGYTF. DNA for the CDR3: TGTGCCAGCAGGGCCACCACAGACAGATTAACTGGCTACACCTTC.